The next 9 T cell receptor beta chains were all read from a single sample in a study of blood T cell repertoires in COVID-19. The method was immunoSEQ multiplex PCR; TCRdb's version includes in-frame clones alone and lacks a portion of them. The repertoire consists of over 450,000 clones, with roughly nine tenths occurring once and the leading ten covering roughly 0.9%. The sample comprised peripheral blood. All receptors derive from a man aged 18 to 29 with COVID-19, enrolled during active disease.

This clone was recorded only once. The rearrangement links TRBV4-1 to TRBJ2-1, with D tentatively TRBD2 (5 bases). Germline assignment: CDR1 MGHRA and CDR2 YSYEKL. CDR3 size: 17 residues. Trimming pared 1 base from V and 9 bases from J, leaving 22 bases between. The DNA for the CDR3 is TGCGCCAGCAGCCAAGTGACTTTGGAGACTATCAACGCTGAGCAGTTCTTC. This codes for CASSQVTLETINAEQFF.

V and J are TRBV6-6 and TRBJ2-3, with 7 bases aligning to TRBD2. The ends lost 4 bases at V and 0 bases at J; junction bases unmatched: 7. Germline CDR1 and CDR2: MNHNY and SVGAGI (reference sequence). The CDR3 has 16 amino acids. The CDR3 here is CASSWSSGGSTDTQYF. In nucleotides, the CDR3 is TGTGCCAGCAGTTGGTCTAGCGGAGGAAGCACAGATACGCAGTATTTT.

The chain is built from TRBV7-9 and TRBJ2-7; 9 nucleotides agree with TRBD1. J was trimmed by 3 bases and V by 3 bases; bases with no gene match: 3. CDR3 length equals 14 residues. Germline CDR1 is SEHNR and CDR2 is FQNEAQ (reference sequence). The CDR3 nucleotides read TGTGCCAGCAGCTTCCGGGACAGGGACTACGAGCAGTACTTC. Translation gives CASSFRDRDYEQYF.

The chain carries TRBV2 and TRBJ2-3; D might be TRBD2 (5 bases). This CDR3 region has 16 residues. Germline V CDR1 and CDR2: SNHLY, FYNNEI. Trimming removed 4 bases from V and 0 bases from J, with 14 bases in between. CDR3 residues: CASSAQLVTSTDTQYF. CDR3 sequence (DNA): TGTGCCAGCAGTGCACAACTAGTAACTAGCACAGATACGCAGTATTTT.

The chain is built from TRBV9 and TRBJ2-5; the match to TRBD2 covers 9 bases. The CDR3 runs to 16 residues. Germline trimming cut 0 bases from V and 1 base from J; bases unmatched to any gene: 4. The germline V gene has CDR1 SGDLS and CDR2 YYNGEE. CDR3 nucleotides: TGTGCCAGCAGCGTAGAAGCGGGAGGTGGCCAAGAGACCCAGTACTTC. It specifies CASSVEAGGGQETQYF.

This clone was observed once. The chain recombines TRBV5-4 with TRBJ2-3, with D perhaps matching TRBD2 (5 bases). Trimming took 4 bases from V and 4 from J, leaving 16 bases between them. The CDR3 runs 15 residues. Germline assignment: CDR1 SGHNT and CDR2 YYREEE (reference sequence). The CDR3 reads CASSIGSGVSDTQYF. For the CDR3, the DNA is TGTGCCAGCAGCATTGGGTCCGGGGTATCAGATACGCAGTATTTT.

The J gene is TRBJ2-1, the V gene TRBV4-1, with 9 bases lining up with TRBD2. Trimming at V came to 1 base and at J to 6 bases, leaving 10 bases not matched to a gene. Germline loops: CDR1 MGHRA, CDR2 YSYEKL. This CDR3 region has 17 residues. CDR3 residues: CASSQASAGGPFNEQFF. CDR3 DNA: TGCGCCAGCAGCCAAGCCTCCGCGGGGGGGCCTTTCAATGAGCAGTTCTTC.

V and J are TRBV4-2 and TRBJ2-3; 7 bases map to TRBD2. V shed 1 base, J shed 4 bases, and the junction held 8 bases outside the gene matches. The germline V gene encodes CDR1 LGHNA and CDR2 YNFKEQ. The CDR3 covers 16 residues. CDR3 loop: CASSQGAGRVADTQYF. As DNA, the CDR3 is TGTGCCAGCAGCCAAGGAGCGGGGAGAGTCGCAGATACGCAGTATTTT.

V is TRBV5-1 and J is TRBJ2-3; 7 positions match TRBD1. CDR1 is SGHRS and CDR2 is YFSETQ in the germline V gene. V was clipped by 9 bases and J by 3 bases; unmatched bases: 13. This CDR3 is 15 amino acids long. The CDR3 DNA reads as TGCGCCACCTCACCCCGGGACAGCCAAACAGATACGCAGTATTTT. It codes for CATSPRDSQTDTQYF. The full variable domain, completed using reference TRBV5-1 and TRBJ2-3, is KAGVTQTPRYLIKTRGQQVTLSCSPISGHRSVSWYQQTPGQGLQFLFEYFSETQRNKGNFPGRFSGRQFSNSRSEMNVSTLELGDSALYLCATSPRDSQTDTQYFGPGTRLTVL.